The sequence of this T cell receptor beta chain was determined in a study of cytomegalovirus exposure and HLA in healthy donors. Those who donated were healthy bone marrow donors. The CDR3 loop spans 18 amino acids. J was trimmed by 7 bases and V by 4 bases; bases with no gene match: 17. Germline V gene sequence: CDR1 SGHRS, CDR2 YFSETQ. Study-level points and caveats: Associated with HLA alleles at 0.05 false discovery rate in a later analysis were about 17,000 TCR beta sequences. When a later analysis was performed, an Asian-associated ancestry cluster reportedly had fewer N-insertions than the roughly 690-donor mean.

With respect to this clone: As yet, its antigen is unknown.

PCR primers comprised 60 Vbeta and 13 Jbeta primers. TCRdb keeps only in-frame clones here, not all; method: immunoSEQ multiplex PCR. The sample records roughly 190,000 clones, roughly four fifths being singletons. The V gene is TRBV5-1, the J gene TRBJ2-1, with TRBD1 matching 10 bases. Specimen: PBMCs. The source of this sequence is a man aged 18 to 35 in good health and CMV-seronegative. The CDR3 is CASSTDRGERLARNEQFF. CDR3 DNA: TGCGCCAGCAGCACGGACAGGGGGGAGCGACTGGCACGGAATGAGCAGTTCTTC.